The TCR beta chain described here comes from a study of T cells after yellow fever vaccination. Study summary: SMART-Seq v4 Ultra Low Input prepared the low-cell-number fractions. General study results and limits: Clonotypes appearing in both CD4 and CD8 compartments existed, and their share was small. Boosting was followed by the reappearance of most primary-vaccination clones (around 96% CD4, about 89% CD8).

They built TCR cDNA with 5'RACE template switching, a step that put in a universal primer site and UMIs. Using its own MiXCR run on the 5' RACE reads, TCRdb lists one record per CDR3 protein. This repertoire shows 300,000 to 350,000 distinct CDR3 sequences, 3.5% to 5% found once; its top ten account for just under 20%. CDR1 is DFQATT and CDR2 is SNEGSKA in the germline V gene (reference sequence). The length of the CDR3 is 11 residues. V lost 6 bases and J lost 4, with 7 bases in between. As regards this clonotype: Antigen specificity is unknown.

This specimen consisted of PBMCs, obtained 15 days after the yellow fever booster vaccination. The chain couples TRBV20-1 to TRBJ2-1; no reliable D call. The TCR sequence derives from a man younger than 35 who received the YFV17D yellow fever vaccine. CDR3 protein: CSARRYNEQFF. As DNA, the CDR3 is TGCAGTGCCCGTAGGTACAATGAGCAGTTCTTC.